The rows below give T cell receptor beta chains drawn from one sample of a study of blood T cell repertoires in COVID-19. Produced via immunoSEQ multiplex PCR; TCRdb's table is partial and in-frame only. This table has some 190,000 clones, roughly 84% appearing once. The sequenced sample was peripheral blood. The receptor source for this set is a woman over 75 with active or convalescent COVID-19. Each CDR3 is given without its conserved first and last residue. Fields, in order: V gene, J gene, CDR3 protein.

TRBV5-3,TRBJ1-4,ARSTDRDRGMWTNEKLF
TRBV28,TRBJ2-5,GIQNRETQY
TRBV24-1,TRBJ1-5,ATSAPLQPQH
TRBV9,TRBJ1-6,ASSATPKGSGYANPYNSPLH
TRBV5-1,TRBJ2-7,ASSLATNRDYLYEQY
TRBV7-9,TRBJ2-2,ASSLIAGGPTGELF
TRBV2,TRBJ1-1,ASSPLTGRTEAF
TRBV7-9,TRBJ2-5,ASSLATASGNQETQY
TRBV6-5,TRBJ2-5,ASNLRTGEGETQY
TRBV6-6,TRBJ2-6,AGQDQVGAGANVLT
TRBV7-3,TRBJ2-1,ASSLGRLAGGSYNEQF
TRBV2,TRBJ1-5,ASSEVWGEQPQH
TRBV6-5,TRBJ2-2,ASRRTGGGELF